This T cell receptor beta chain was sequenced for a study of blood T cell repertoires in COVID-19. Study-wide background: Samples came from the United States, Italy and Spain, spanning acute and convalescent COVID-19. PBMCs, B-cell-depleted T cells, or T cells provided the cDNA or gDNA that made up the material.

The length of the CDR3 is 13 residues. CDR1 and CDR2 from the germline V gene are MGHDK and SYGVNS. V was pared by 2 bases and J by 8 bases, with 12 bases between. Source study methods: How many nucleated cells were present was estimated from reference gene primer amplification. The repertoire was sequenced with immunoSEQ multiplex PCR; TCRdb's copy has only in-frame clones and lacks some. V and J calls and clone size follow that table, whereas D and trimming were derived from the DNA. This sample has 95,000 to 110,000 clones, with more than 70% found just once. The chain links TRBV25-1 to TRBJ1-2; no clear D gene. The TCR originated in a woman aged 55-70 years with acute or convalescent COVID-19. The sequenced material came from peripheral blood. Here the CDR3 reads CASSERSLRGYTF. The CDR3 nucleotides are TGTGCCAGCAGTGAACGTAGTCTCAGGGGCTACACCTTC.